Below, 27 T cell receptor beta chains from the same sample are listed, as sequenced in a study of blood T cells in healthy people across ages. For the second PCR, which ran for about 6 to 11 cycles, a sample-barcoded 5' primer and a J-beta primer mix were used. TCRdb recomputed calls from the 5' RACE reads with MiXCR, one row per CDR3 protein. The repertoire includes 1.5 million to 2 million distinct CDR3 sequences, around half of them detected once, and 2.1% sits in the top ten. The specimen sequenced was blood. The receptors were gathered from a woman aged 40 to 50 in good health.

This clonotype has a handful of counts. The CDR3 nucleotides read TGTGCCAGCAGCTCAACAGGTTTCTACAATGAGCAGTTCTTC. This gives the protein CASSSTGFYNEQFF. V is TRBV7-9 and J is TRBJ2-1; possible D gene TRBD1, 5 bases. V was clipped by 4 bases and J by 3 bases, with 10 bases between them. Germline V gene data show CDR1 as SEHNR and CDR2 as FQNEAQ (reference sequence). CDR3 length: 14 amino acids. The full variable domain, its missing parts supplied by reference TRBV7-9 and TRBJ2-1, is DTGVSQNPRHKITKRGQNVTFRCDPISEHNRLYWYRQTLGQGPEFLTYFQNEAQLEKSRLLSDRFSAERPKGSFSTLEIQRTEQGDSAMYLCASSSTGFYNEQFFGPGTRLTVL.

This rearrangement joins TRBV12-3 or TRBV12-4 to TRBJ2-7; D is tentatively TRBD1 or TRBD2 (6 bases each). The CDR3 runs 14 residues. V was clipped by 6 bases and J by 5 bases, with 17 bases between them. The CDR3 DNA follows: TGTGCCAGCAGCCCTTTGGGGGGCAGGGACGAGCAGTACTTC. It encodes CASSPLGGRDEQYF.

This clonotype was counted only a few times. The chain has TRBV6-2 or TRBV6-3 and TRBJ2-3, with no clear D. The CDR3 loop spans 13 amino acids. Trimming removed 2 bases from V and 2 bases from J, with 5 bases in between. Per germline, CDR1 MNHEY and CDR2 SVGEGT. This CDR3 is CASSYVYTDTQYF. The CDR3 bases are TGTGCCAGCAGTTACGTTTACACAGATACGCAGTATTTT.

This clonotype showed up many times. The chain joins TRBV29-1 to TRBJ2-3, with a tentative D call TRBD1 (5 bases). The CDR3 is 13 amino acids. Trimming cost V 3 bases and J 4 bases, with 11 bases left between them. Germline-derived CDR1 and CDR2 are SQVTM and ANQGSEA. CDR3: CSVEGRVADTQYF. The CDR3 DNA reads TGCAGCGTTGAGGGCAGGGTAGCAGATACGCAGTATTTT.

This rearrangement joins TRBV20-1 to TRBJ2-7, with TRBD1 identical over 8 bases. The CDR3 sequence is 13 residues long. Looked up from germline, CDR1 is DFQATT and CDR2 is SNEGSKA (reference sequence). The junction had 6 bases not matched to a gene; V was cut back by 6 bases and J by 2 bases. The CDR3 bases are TGCAGTGCGAGCCAGACAGGGGCCTACGAGCAGTACTTC. Amino acid sequence: CSASQTGAYEQYF.

The chain combines TRBV20-1 with TRBJ2-5; D remains unclear. Germline V gene lookup returns CDR1 DFQATT and CDR2 SNEGSKA (reference sequence). Trimming pared 2 bases from V and 2 bases from J, leaving 15 bases between. The CDR3 runs 15 residues. The CDR3 protein is CSARNGYKPQETQYF. CDR3 sequence (DNA): TGCAGTGCTAGAAATGGCTACAAACCTCAAGAGACCCAGTACTTC.

This clonotype was recorded at least ten times. The J gene is TRBJ2-5, the V gene TRBV20-1, with D maybe TRBD2 (6 bases). The germline gives CDR1 DFQATT, CDR2 SNEGSKA (reference sequence). The CDR3 spans 14 residues. The V end lost 0 bases, the J end lost 5 bases, and 13 bases lay between the germline ends. The DNA for the CDR3 is TGCAGTGCTAGAGATCTCGGCGGGGAGGAGACCCAGTACTTC. It specifies CSARDLGGEETQYF.

This chain uses TRBV7-6 with TRBJ2-3; 7 bases agree with TRBD1. The CDR3 loop spans 16 amino acids. Per germline, CDR1 SGHVS and CDR2 FNYEAQ. The junction had 10 bases not matched to a gene; V was cut back by 1 base and J by 6 bases. CDR3 sequence: CASSLVRGRMGDTQYF. In nucleotides, the CDR3 is TGTGCCAGCAGCTTAGTAAGGGGGCGGATGGGGGATACGCAGTATTTT.

The gene calls are TRBV7-9 and TRBJ1-6; TRBD1 might be the D (5 bases). CDR1 and CDR2 (germline): SEHNR, FQNEAQ (reference sequence). The CDR3 length is 14 residues. The V gene lost 5 bases and the J gene lost 8 bases, with 13 bases spanning the gap. The CDR3 nucleotides read TGTGCCAGCAGCCCCCGGGCGGGGGATTCACCCCTCCACTTT. This codes for CASSPRAGDSPLHF.

This sequence joins TRBV4-1 and TRBJ2-5; 9 bases align to TRBD1. Unmatched junction bases numbered 11, after V lost 1 base and J lost 11 bases. Germline V CDR1 and CDR2: MGHRA, YSYEKL. The CDR3 has 15 residues. Written as DNA, the CDR3 is TGCGCCAGCAGCCAAGGACAGGGGGTTTTAAATGAGCAGTACTTC. Protein: CASSQGQGVLNEQYF.

The V call is TRBV27, the J call TRBJ2-4; D is ambiguous. Germline V gives CDR1 MNHEY, CDR2 SMNVEV (reference sequence). The V and J ends lost 8 bases and 0 bases respectively, with 20 bases between them. The CDR3 loop spans 17 amino acids. In nucleotides, the CDR3 is TGTGCCAGCCCCCCGTGTCACAGCGCCTTAGCCAAAAACATTCAGTACTTC. It encodes CASPPCHSALAKNIQYF.

The chain joins TRBV7-2 to TRBJ2-4, with 12 nucleotides matching TRBD2. Matching the DNA end better, TRBJ2-7 makes the J call doubtful. Germline V gene sequence: CDR1 SGHTA, CDR2 FQGNSA. This CDR3 spans 15 amino acids. In DNA, the CDR3 is TGTGCCAGCAGCCCCAGACTAGCGGGGGTAAACGAGCAGTACTTC. This translates into CASSPRLAGVNEQYF.

The CDR3 nucleotides are TGTGCCAGTACGGGGGCAGGAACAGGGGACTATGGCTACACCTTC. Protein product: CASTGAGTGDYGYTF. V and J are TRBV19 and TRBJ1-2; 7 nucleotides align to TRBD1. Germline-derived CDR1 and CDR2 are LNHDA and SQIVND (reference sequence). CDR3 length: 15 amino acids. With 7 bases clipped from V and 3 bases from J, the junction kept 11 bases outside the gene matches.

The chain uses TRBV5-8 and TRBJ2-1; 7 bases match TRBD1. Trimming at V came to 1 base and at J to 4 bases, leaving 5 bases not matched to a gene. This CDR3 is 15 amino acids long. Germline-derived CDR1 and CDR2 are SGHTS and YDEGEE. CDR3: CASSLKNRGYNEQFF. The DNA for the CDR3 is TGTGCCAGCAGCTTGAAGAACAGGGGTTACAATGAGCAGTTCTTC. Full variable domain (outside the CDR3, taken from reference TRBV5-8 and TRBJ2-1): EAGVTQSPTHLIKTRGQQATLRCSPISGHTSVYWYQQALGLGLQFLLWYDEGEERNRGNFPPRFSGRQFPNYSSELNVNALELEDSALYLCASSLKNRGYNEQFFGPGTRLTVL.

In this sample, this clonotype turned up a few times. J is TRBJ2-4 and V is TRBV7-8; maybe TRBD2 (6 bases). The J call may not be correct, given that the DNA end is closer to TRBJ2-7. Per germline, CDR1 SGHVS and CDR2 FQNEAQ. This CDR3 comprises 16 residues. CDR3 coding DNA: TGTGCCAGCAGCTTAGCTCAGGGACTTAGAAGCTACGAGCAGTACTTC. This codes for CASSLAQGLRSYEQYF.

The chain joins TRBV11-1 to TRBJ1-2; D not certain. Germline V gene data show CDR1 as SGHAT and CDR2 as FQDESV (reference sequence). The V end lost 9 bases, the J end lost 5 bases, and 16 bases lay between the germline ends. The length of the CDR3 is 13 residues. The CDR3 region is CASTTSGSYGYTF. The CDR3 nucleotides read TGTGCCAGTACCACCTCGGGTTCTTATGGCTACACCTTC.

The V call is TRBV28, the J call TRBJ2-5; a possible D gene is TRBD1 (6 bases). The CDR3 extends over 16 amino acids. Trimming left V 5 bases short and J 0 bases short, with 16 bases between. The germline gives CDR1 MDHEN, CDR2 SYDVKM. The CDR3 DNA sequence: TGTGCCAGCAGTGCCCTAGGGGGACCGTACCAAGAGACCCAGTACTTC. Protein: CASSALGGPYQETQYF.

The rearrangement joins TRBV12-3 or TRBV12-4 to TRBJ1-5, with D tentatively TRBD1 (6 bases). This CDR3 contains 14 residues. The ends were cut back, 3 bases at V and 6 bases at J, with 12 bases in the middle. As DNA, the CDR3 is TGTGCCAGCAGTTTGTCAGGGGATCTTCAGCCCCAGCATTTT. It is translated as CASSLSGDLQPQHF.

Comments on this clonotype: An end of the junction does not agree with germline; a read error may underlie this. The chain employs TRBV12-3 or TRBV12-4 and TRBJ2-7; either TRBD1 or TRBD2 may fit D (6 bases each). The CDR3 is 16 amino acids. The CDR3 region is CASSLGGLVGSYEQYF. The CDR3 DNA follows: TGTGCCAGCAGCTTAGGGGGGTTAGTGGGCTCCTACGAGCAGTACTTC.

This chain links TRBV6-5 with TRBJ2-7, with D tentatively TRBD1 (6 bases). Trimming cost V 5 bases and J 3 bases, with 11 bases left between them. Germline values: CDR1 MNHEY, CDR2 SVGAGI. This CDR3 spans 13 amino acids. CDR3 sequence reads: CASSRQVGYEQYF. The CDR3 DNA reads TGTGCCAGCAGTCGACAGGTAGGCTACGAGCAGTACTTC.

This clonotype occurred a few times. A much larger clone differs by one base, so this may be a read error. The chain carries TRBV11-2 and TRBJ2-3, with unresolved D. Trimming left V 1 base short and J 2 bases short, with 7 bases between. Germline V CDR1 and CDR2: SGHAT, FQNNGV. This CDR3 comprises 14 residues. In DNA, the CDR3 is TGTGCCAGCAGCTTAGTCGCCATCACAGATACGCAGTATTTT. Translating gives CASSLVAITDTQYF.

The rearrangement joins TRBV15 to TRBJ2-7; D tentatively fits TRBD1 or TRBD2 (5 bases each). V was clipped by 1 base and J by 1 base, with 14 bases between them. Germline CDR1 reads LNHNV; CDR2 reads YYDKDF (reference sequence). This CDR3 comprises 16 residues. The chain's CDR3 is CATSRVATGRSYEQYF. Written as DNA, the CDR3 is TGTGCCACCAGCAGAGTTGCGACGGGGCGGTCCTACGAGCAGTACTTC. Based on the CDR3 plus reference TRBV15 and TRBJ2-7, the full variable domain is DAMVIQNPRYQVTQFGKPVTLSCSQTLNHNVMYWYQQKSSQAPKLLFHYYDKDFNNEADTPDNFQSRRPNTSFCFLDIRSPGLGDTAMYLCATSRVATGRSYEQYFGPGTRLTVT.

This clonotype was observed a few times. The chain recombines TRBV4-3 with TRBJ2-5, with D uncertain. The DNA matches TRBJ2-7 better at its end, which makes the J call doubtful. The length of the CDR3 is 16 residues. The V gene's germline CDR1 is LGHNA and CDR2 YSLEER. CDR3 sequence reads: CASSQDVGVRVGEQYF. The CDR3 DNA reads TGCGCCAGCAGCCAAGATGTCGGAGTTCGTGTGGGCGAGCAGTACTTC.

CDR3 loop: CSVEDLGQKSNYGYTF. The DNA of the CDR3 is TGCAGCGTTGAAGATCTGGGACAGAAATCGAACTATGGCTACACCTTC. The V gene is TRBV29-1, the J gene TRBJ1-2; 7 bases fit TRBD1. Germline trimming cut 0 bases from V and 2 bases from J; bases unmatched to any gene: 9. The CDR3 has 16 amino acids. Germline lookup yields CDR1 SQVTM and CDR2 ANQGSEA.

This clonotype was seen many times. J is TRBJ2-5 and V is TRBV20-1; the D is unclear. Germline V lookup: CDR1 DFQATT, CDR2 SNEGSKA (reference sequence). V lost 4 bases and J 2 bases, leaving 2 bases between the germline ends. This CDR3 has 10 amino acids. The CDR3 is CSATQETQYF. The CDR3 nucleotides read TGCAGTGCTACTCAAGAGACCCAGTACTTC.

This clonotype was picked up a small number of times. This rearrangement joins TRBV10-3 to TRBJ2-5; no firm D call. The CDR3 is 15 residues long. V lost 4 bases and J lost 2, with 14 bases in between. In germline, CDR1 is ENHRY, CDR2 SYGVKD. CDR3 DNA sequence: TGTGCCATCAGTGGTGGGCCGGACGGTCAAGAGACCCAGTACTTC. Translated: CAISGGPDGQETQYF.

The rearrangement joins TRBV5-6 to TRBJ2-7; tentative D call: TRBD2 (5 bases). Per the germline V gene, CDR1 is SGHDT and CDR2 is YYEEEE. Trimming cost V 0 bases and J 3 bases, with 10 bases left between them. This CDR3 contains 14 residues. CDR3 sequence reads: CASSLGTYLYEQYF. The CDR3 DNA reads TGTGCCAGCAGCTTGGGGACTTACCTCTACGAGCAGTACTTC.